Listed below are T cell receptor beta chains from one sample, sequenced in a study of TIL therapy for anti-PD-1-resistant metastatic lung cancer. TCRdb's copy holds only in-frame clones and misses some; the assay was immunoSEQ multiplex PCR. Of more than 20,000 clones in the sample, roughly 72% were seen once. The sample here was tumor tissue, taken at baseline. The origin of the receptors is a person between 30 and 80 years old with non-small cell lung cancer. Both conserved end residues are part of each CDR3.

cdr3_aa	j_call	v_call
CASSYSDTNLSYEQYF	TRBJ2-7	TRBV6-6
CASSLRAGRGYTDTQYF	TRBJ2-3	TRBV7-2
CASSSGGSQETQYF	TRBJ2-5	TRBV5-4
CASSQGRGEETQYF	TRBJ2-5	TRBV4-3
CASSQTFGGRRTEAFF	TRBJ1-1	TRBV4-3
CASSGHPGGEDTQYF	TRBJ2-3	TRBV25-1
CASSLQDNTDTQYF	TRBJ2-3	TRBV5-6
CASSLAAFNEKLFF	TRBJ1-4	TRBV7-9
CASSFGGTGNTDTQYF	TRBJ2-3	TRBV5-1
CASSVQGNNNSPLHF	TRBJ1-6	TRBV9
CASGLWSTRGTAAFF	TRBJ1-4	TRBV12-5
CSVVVPRNTEAFF	TRBJ1-1	TRBV29-1
CASSFGMTGLGETQYF	TRBJ2-5	TRBV7-9
CASSHGLAGTYEQYF	TRBJ2-7	TRBV5-4
CASSQAWAAGVPGGYTF	TRBJ1-2	TRBV4-3
CATSREHGTGELFF	TRBJ2-2	TRBV15
CASRGDGGNYGYTF	TRBJ1-2	TRBV10-2
CASSQEGSGSPAEQFF	TRBJ2-1	TRBV4-2
CASSLFGGSYEQYF	TRBJ2-7	TRBV27
CASSQACYRGRNTEAFF	TRBJ1-1	TRBV23-1
CASSGAHRGQGWSGNTIYF	TRBJ1-3	TRBV19
CASGPGTGTFYGYTF	TRBJ1-2	TRBV12-5
CASSTGFDNEQFF	TRBJ2-1	TRBV27
CASSEGGNIPISSYNEQFF	TRBJ2-1	TRBV11-3
CASSPRMSLADTQYF	TRBJ2-3	TRBV9
CASSLGWVEAFF	TRBJ1-1	TRBV5-6
CASSLAGPSTEAFF	TRBJ1-1	TRBV7-2
CAGGDFGDTQYF	TRBJ2-3	TRBV30
CASSLVGTDYGYTF	TRBJ1-2	TRBV5-1
CASRRDSSTDTQYF	TRBJ2-3	TRBV6-4
CASSLTGQGAKYGYTF	TRBJ1-2	TRBV28
CASSIGRQLLESNTEAFF	TRBJ1-1	TRBV19
CASSRRLAELEGELFF	TRBJ2-2	TRBV7-2
CASSPSVNTEAFF	TRBJ1-1	TRBV18
CASSRGGLTDGELFF	TRBJ2-2	TRBV5-4
CASSLGGGRAYEQYF	TRBJ2-7	TRBV11-2
CASSNTPPYGYTF	TRBJ1-2	TRBV13
CASSTGLAWETQYF	TRBJ2-5	TRBV9
CASSEGGLAGAETQYF	TRBJ2-5	TRBV2
CASRAVGTLNTEAFF	TRBJ1-1	TRBV2
CASSGGLPHLYEQYF	TRBJ2-7	TRBV5-5
CASSYSGLQETQYF	TRBJ2-5	TRBV6-6
CASGLALNQPQHF	TRBJ1-5	TRBV12-5
CASSFQPGGNTEAFF	TRBJ1-1	TRBV5-6
CASSRRTDPGRAFF	TRBJ1-1	TRBV19
CASSFDRSTEAFF	TRBJ1-1	TRBV5-4
CASSPAATDYEQYF	TRBJ2-7	TRBV6-4
CASSPLTGLFGNTIYF	TRBJ1-3	TRBV7-2
CAWAPGAWDTQYF	TRBJ2-3	TRBV30
CASSRTGSHYGYTF	TRBJ1-2	TRBV6-5
CAISATSGEETQYF	TRBJ2-5	TRBV10-3
CASSYTGDVSSYEQYF	TRBJ2-7	TRBV5-1
CASSYRVATGELFF	TRBJ2-2	TRBV2
CAWSAGTWGTEAFF	TRBJ1-1	TRBV30
CASSLGTGAIVFYGYTF	TRBJ1-2	TRBV5-4
CASSLGTGGGWNSNQPQHF	TRBJ1-5	TRBV5-6
CASSEFSRGPPYEQYF	TRBJ2-7	TRBV6-1
CASSPTEYEQYF	TRBJ2-7	TRBV6-5
CANLRGGSGYEQFF	TRBJ2-1	TRBV2
CASSDPAQNTGELFF	TRBJ2-2	TRBV5-1